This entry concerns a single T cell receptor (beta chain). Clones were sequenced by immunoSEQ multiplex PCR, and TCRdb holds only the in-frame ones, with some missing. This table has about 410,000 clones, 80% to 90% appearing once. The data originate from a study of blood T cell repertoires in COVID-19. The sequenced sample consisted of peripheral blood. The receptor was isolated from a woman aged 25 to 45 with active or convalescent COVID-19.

The CDR3 sequence: CASSFYVGGANEKLFF. The CDR3 bases are TGTGCCAGCAGCTTTTATGTTGGGGGGGCTAATGAAAAACTGTTTTTT. V usage is TRBV7-8 and J usage is TRBJ1-4; weak D call: TRBD1 (5 bases). This CDR3 contains 16 residues. V was trimmed by 3 bases and J by 3 bases, leaving 14 bases between them. The germline V gene encodes CDR1 SGHVS and CDR2 FQNEAQ.